The clone carrying this TCR beta chain appeared a single time. Its antigen is as yet unknown. This sample stems from a study of Tregs in tolerant kidney transplant recipients. General observations from the study: Some patients' samples used different primers over time, so nucleotide sequences weren't comparable.

Germline-derived CDR1 and CDR2 are SGHRS and YFSETQ. The CDR3 contains 15 residues. V gave up 4 bases and J gave up 4 bases, with 14 bases separating them. Generated by immunoSEQ multiplex PCR, the TCRdb table keeps only in-frame clones and is missing some. The sample gives about 81,000 clones, roughly 90% of which show up once; around 1.6% is in the top ten. Recipients received nonmyeloablative bone marrow transplants from related graft donors, with transient mixed chimerism. This chain uses TRBV5-1 with TRBJ2-2, with D tentatively TRBD1 (6 bases). Sequences were derived from CD4+ T cells from blood (PBMCs), sampled 24 months after the transplant. The sequence was collected from a human patient who received a combined kidney and bone marrow transplant. Part of the T cells may come from the graft donor. In nucleotides, the CDR3 is TGCGCCAGCAGCCCCCTCGGACAGACCACCGGGGAGCTGTTTTTT. Amino acid sequence: CASSPLGQTTGELFF.